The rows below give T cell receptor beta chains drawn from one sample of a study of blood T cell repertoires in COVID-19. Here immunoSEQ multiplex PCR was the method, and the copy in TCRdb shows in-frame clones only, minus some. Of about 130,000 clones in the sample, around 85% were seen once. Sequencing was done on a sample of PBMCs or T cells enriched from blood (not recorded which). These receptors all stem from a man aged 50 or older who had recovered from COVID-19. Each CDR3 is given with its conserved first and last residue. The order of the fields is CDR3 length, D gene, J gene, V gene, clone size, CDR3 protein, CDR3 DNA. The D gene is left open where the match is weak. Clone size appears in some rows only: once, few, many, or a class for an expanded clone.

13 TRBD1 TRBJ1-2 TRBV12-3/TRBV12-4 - CASSLGTGRGYTF TGTGCCAGCAGTTTAGGGACAGGCCGTGGCTACACCTTC
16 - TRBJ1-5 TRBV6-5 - CASSSSTGGFGQPQHF -
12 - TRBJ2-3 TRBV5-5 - CASSLDSPSGYF TGTGCCAGCAGCTTGGACTCTCCGTCTGGGTATTTT
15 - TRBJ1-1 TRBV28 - CASSYTGTKDTEAFF TGTGCCAGCAGTTACACCGGGACAAAGGACACTGAAGCTTTCTTT
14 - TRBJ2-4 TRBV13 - CASSLSTRGNIQYF TGTGCCAGCAGCTTATCTACAAGGGGAAACATTCAGTACTTC
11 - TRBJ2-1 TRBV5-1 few CASRSGLEQFF TGCGCCAGCAGATCAGGACTAGAGCAGTTCTTC
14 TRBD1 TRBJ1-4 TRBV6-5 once CASKDRRSIEKLFF TGTGCCAGCAAGGACAGGAGGAGTATTGAAAAACTGTTTTTT
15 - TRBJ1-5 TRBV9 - CASSEGQLSNQPQHF TGTGCCAGCAGCGAAGGACAGCTTAGCAATCAGCCCCAGCATTTT
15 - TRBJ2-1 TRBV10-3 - CATTEQGGTYNEQFF TGTGCCACCACCGAGCAGGGGGGCACTTACAATGAGCAGTTCTTC
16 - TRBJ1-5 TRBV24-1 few CATINSRENSNQPQHF TGTGCCACCATAAACTCCCGTGAAAATAGCAATCAGCCCCAGCATTTT
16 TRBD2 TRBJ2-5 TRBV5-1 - CASRTSGGGPQETQYF TGCGCCAGCAGGACTAGCGGGGGGGGACCCCAAGAGACCCAGTACTTC
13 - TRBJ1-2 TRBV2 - CASSDLQLWGYTF TGTGCCAGCAGTGACCTACAGCTATGGGGCTACACCTTC
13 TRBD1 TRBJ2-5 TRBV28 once CASSPTGTETQYF TGTGCCAGCAGCCCGACAGGGACAGAGACCCAGTACTTC
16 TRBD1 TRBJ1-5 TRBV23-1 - CASRPKGQGEAQPQHF TGCGCCAGCAGGCCAAAAGGACAGGGAGAAGCGCAGCCCCAGCATTTT
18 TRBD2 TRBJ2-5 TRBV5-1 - CASSQGASGGNHQETQYF TGCGCCAGCAGCCAAGGGGCTAGCGGGGGGAATCACCAAGAGACCCAGTACTTC
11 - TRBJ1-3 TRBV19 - CAGSDRNTIYF TGTGCCGGCAGCGACCGAAACACCATATATTTT
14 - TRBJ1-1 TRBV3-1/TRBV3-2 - CASSQYTVNTEAFF TGTGCCAGCAGCCAGTATACAGTGAACACTGAAGCTTTCTTT
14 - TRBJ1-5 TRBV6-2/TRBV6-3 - CASSYIGVGQPQHF TGTGCCAGCAGTTACATCGGGGTGGGTCAGCCCCAGCATTTT
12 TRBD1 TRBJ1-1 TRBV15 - CATRDRAVEAFF TGTGCCACCCGGGACAGGGCGGTTGAAGCTTTCTTT
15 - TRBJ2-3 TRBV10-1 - CASSSGDSSTDTQYF TGCGCCAGCAGCTCAGGGGATTCTAGCACAGATACGCAGTATTTT
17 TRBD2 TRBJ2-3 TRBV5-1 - CASSSPRGGEVTDTQYF TGCGCCAGCAGCTCACCCCGGGGGGGCGAGGTTACAGATACGCAGTATTTT
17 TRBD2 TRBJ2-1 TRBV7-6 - CASSPLGTSGVYNEQFF TGTGCCAGCAGCCCTTTAGGGACTAGCGGGGTTTACAATGAGCAGTTCTTC
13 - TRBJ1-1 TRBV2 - CASSGEGNTEAFF TGTGCCAGCAGTGGGGAGGGGAACACTGAAGCTTTCTTT
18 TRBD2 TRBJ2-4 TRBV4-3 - CASSQFSSGGIAKNIQYF TGCGCCAGCAGCCAATTCTCTAGCGGGGGAATAGCCAAAAACATTCAGTACTTC
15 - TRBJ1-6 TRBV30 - CAWSPRGTYNSPLHF TGTGCCTGGAGCCCCAGGGGAACCTATAATTCACCCCTCCACTTT
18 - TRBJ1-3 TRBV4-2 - CASSPANFGKGAGNTIYF TGTGCCAGCAGCCCCGCGAACTTCGGAAAGGGGGCTGGAAACACCATATATTTT